These T cell receptor beta chains were read from a single sample in a study of technical replicates of blood from a few donors. TCRdb keeps only in-frame clones here, not all; method: immunoSEQ multiplex PCR. The sample records about 49,000 clones, 92% being singletons. Sequenced material: PBMCs. These receptors came from a human donor in good health. Some clones in this sample may be carry-over from other donors' samples. Both conserved end residues are trimmed from each CDR3. A row's size may be missing; if present it is once, few, many or a size class.

v_call	clone_size	j_call	cdr3_aa
TRBV30	-	TRBJ2-2	AWEGQGFTGELF
TRBV9	-	TRBJ2-3	ASSRTSSTDTQY
TRBV5-8	-	TRBJ1-2	ASSLTNYDSYGYT
TRBV9	-	TRBJ1-6	ASSVRDSNSPLH
TRBV12-5	once	TRBJ1-1	ASAHGNTEAF
TRBV4-3	-	TRBJ2-1	ASRQAVGESYNEQF
TRBV6-1	-	TRBJ1-4	ASSVGGKDEKLF
TRBV4-3	-	TRBJ2-3	ASSRSVVLEDTQY
TRBV18	-	TRBJ2-3	ASSPQTGQESTDTQY
TRBV4-1	-	TRBJ2-7	ASSQESNLREQY
TRBV7-3	-	TRBJ2-3	ASSFRQAGLDLY
TRBV6-5	once	TRBJ2-7	ASSPDGVREQY
TRBV30	-	TRBJ2-2	AWSFQRGTTGELF
TRBV6-1	few	TRBJ1-4	ASKDRNNEKLF
TRBV10-3	-	TRBJ2-1	AISELAGGNEQF
TRBV7-8	-	TRBJ2-3	ASSVGGTTDTQY